This record covers a single T cell receptor beta chain. This sample is drawn from a study of blood T cell repertoires in COVID-19. The CDR3 length is 14 residues. The germline V and J ends were trimmed by 1 base and 7 bases, with 10 bases remaining between them. CDR1 and CDR2 (germline): LNHDA, SQIVND (reference sequence). Clones were sequenced by immunoSEQ multiplex PCR, and TCRdb holds only the in-frame ones, with some missing. This repertoire shows about 160,000 clones, around nine tenths found once; its top ten account for roughly 0.56%. The receptor comes from a man aged 50 or older with acute or convalescent COVID-19. Specimen: peripheral blood. The chain uses TRBV19 and TRBJ1-4; D gene unclear. CDR3 coding DNA: TGTGCCAGTAGTATAGGTGGAGGACTTGAAAAACTGTTTTTT. Translation: CASSIGGGLEKLFF.